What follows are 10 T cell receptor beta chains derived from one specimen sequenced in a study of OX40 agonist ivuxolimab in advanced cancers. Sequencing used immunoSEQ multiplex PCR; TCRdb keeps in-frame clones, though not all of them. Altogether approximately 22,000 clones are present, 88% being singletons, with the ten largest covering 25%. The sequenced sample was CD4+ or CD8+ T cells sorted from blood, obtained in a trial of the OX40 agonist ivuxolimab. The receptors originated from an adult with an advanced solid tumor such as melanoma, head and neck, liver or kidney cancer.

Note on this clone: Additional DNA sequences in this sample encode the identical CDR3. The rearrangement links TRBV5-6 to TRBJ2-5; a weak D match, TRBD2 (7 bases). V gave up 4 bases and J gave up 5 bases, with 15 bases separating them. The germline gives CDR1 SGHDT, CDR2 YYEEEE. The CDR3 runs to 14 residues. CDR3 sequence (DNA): TGTGCCAGCAGCCCTGGGGGGGGCCGGGAGACCCAGTACTTC. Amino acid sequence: CASSPGGGRETQYF.

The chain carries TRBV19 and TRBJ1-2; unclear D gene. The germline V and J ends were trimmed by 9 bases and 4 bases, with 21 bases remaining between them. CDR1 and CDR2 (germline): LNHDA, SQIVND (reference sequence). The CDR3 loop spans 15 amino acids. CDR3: CASQSFSSFSYGYTF. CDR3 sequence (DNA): TGTGCCAGCCAGAGCTTCAGCTCCTTTTCCTATGGCTACACCTTC.

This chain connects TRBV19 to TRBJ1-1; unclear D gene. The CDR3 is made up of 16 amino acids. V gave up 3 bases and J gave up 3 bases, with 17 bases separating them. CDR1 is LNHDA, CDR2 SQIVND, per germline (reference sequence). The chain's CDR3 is CASSIAGNYKDTEAFF. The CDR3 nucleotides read TGTGCCAGTAGTATTGCGGGGAACTACAAAGACACTGAAGCTTTCTTT. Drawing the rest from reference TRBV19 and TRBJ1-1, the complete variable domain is DGGITQSPKYLFRKEGQNVTLSCEQNLNHDAMYWYRQDPGQGLRLIYYSQIVNDFQKGDIAEGYSVSREKKESFPLTVTSAQKNPTAFYLCASSIAGNYKDTEAFFGQGTRLTVV.

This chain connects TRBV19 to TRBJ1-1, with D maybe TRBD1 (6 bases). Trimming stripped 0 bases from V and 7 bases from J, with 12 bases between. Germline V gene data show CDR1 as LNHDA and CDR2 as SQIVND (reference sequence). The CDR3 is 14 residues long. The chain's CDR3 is CASSIDSGAVEAFF. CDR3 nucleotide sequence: TGTGCCAGTAGTATAGATTCGGGGGCGGTTGAAGCTTTCTTT.

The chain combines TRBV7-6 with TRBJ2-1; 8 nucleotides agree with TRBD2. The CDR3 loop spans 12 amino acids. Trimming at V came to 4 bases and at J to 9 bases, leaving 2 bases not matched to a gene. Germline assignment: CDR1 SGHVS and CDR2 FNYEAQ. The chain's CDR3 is CASSSGGSEQFF. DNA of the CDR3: TGTGCCAGCAGCTCGGGGGGGTCTGAGCAGTTCTTC.

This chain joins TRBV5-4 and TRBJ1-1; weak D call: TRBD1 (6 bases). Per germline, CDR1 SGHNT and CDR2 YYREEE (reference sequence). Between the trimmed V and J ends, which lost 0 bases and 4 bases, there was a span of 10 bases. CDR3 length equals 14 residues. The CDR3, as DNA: TGTGCCAGCAGCTTGGTAGGGGGGCCCACTGAAGCTTTCTTT. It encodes CASSLVGGPTEAFF.

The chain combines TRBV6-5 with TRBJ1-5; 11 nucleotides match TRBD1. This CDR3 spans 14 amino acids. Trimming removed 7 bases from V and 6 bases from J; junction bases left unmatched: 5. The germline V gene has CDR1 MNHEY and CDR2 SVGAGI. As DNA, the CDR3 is TGTGCCAGCAAGGGACAGGGGGAGGTTCAGCCCCAGCATTTT. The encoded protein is CASKGQGEVQPQHF.

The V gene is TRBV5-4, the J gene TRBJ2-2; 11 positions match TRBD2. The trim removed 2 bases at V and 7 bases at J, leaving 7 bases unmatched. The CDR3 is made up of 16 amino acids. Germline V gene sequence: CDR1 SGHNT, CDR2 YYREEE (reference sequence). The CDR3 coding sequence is TGTGCCAGCAGCTTATTACTAGCGGGAGTGCACGGGGAGCTGTTTTTT. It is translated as CASSLLLAGVHGELFF.

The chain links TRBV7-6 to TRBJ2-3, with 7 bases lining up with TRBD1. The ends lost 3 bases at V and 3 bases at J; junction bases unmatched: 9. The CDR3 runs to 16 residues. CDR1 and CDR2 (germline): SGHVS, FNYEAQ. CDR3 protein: CASSFYSGQRTDTQYF. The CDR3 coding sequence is TGTGCCAGCAGCTTCTACTCGGGACAGCGAACAGATACGCAGTATTTT.

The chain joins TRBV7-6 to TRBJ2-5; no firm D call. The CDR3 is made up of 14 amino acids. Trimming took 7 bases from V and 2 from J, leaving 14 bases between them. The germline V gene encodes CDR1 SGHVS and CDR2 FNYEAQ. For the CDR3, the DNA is TGTGCCAGCAAACTAATAGGCAGACAAGAGACCCAGTACTTC. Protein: CASKLIGRQETQYF.